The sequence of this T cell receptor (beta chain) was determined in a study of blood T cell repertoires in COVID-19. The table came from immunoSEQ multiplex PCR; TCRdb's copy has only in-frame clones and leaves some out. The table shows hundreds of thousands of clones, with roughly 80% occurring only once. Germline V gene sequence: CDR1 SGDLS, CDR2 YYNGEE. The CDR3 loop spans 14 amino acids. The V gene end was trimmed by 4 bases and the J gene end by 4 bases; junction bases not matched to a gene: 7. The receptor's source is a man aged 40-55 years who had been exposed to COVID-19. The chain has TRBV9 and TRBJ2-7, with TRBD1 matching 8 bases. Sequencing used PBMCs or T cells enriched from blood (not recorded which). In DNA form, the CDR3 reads TGTGCCAGCAGCCAGACAGGGGCGATTTACGAGCAGTACTTC. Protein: CASSQTGAIYEQYF.